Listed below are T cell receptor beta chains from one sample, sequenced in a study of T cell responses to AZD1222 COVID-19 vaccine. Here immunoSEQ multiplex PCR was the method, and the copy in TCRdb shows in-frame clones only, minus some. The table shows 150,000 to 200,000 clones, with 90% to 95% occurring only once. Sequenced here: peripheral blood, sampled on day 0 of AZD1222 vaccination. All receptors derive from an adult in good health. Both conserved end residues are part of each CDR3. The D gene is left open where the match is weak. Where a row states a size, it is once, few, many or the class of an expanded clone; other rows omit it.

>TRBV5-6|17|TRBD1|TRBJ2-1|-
TGTGCCAGCAGCGCCAGTGTTAGGCAGGGGGACTACAATGAGCAGTTCTTC
CASSASVRQGDYNEQFF
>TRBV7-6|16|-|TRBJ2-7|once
TGTGCCAGCAGCTTAGCGACCGGTGGAGCCTACTACGAGCAGTACTTC
CASSLATGGAYYEQYF
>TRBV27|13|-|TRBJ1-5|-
TGTGCCAGCAGTTCGGGACACAATCAGCCCCAGCATTTT
CASSSGHNQPQHF
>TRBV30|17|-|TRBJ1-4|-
TGTGCCTGGTCCCGATTTGGAGGATGGTCAACTAATGAAAAACTGTTTTTT
CAWSRFGGWSTNEKLFF
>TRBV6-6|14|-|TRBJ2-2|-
TGTGCCAGCAACCCAAATGATAACACCGGGGAGCTGTTTTTT
CASNPNDNTGELFF
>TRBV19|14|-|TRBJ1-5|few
TGTGCCGAAGATCCGAGCAGGACGGTTCAGCCCCAGCATTTT
CAEDPSRTVQPQHF
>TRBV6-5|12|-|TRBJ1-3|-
TGTGCCAGCCGATCAGGCGGGGACACCATATATTTT
CASRSGGDTIYF
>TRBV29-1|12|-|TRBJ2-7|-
TGCAGCGTTGAGATGCTAGCGCGCGAGCAGTACTTC
CSVEMLAREQYF
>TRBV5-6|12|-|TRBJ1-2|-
TGTGCCAGCAGGTTGGCTGACTATGGCTACACCTTC
CASRLADYGYTF
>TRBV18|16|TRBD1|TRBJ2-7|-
TGTGCCAGCTCACCAATTCTTGACAGGGGGTCCTACGAGCAGTACTTC
CASSPILDRGSYEQYF
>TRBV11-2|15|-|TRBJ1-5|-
TGTGCCAGCAGCTTAAGTACAGGTCCTAATCAGCCCCAGCATTTT
CASSLSTGPNQPQHF
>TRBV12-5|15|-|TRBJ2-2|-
TGTGCTAGTGGTTTAGGCGGGCCATACACCGGGGAGCTGTTTTTT
CASGLGGPYTGELFF
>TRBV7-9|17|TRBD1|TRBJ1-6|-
TGTGCCAGCAGCCAGCTTCGACAGGGTAGAGATAATTCACCCCTCCACTTT
CASSQLRQGRDNSPLHF
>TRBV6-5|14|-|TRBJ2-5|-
TGTGCCAGCACGAGACGGGGCGCCGGAGAGACCCAGTACTTC
CASTRRGAGETQYF
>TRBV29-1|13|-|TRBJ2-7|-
TGCAGCGTTGGACGGACAACCCCAAGCGAGCAGTACTTC
CSVGRTTPSEQYF
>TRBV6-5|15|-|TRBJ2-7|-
TGTGCCAGCAGGGGGGGGACAGGACGACACTACGAGCAGTACTTC
CASRGGTGRHYEQYF
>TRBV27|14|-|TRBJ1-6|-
TGTGCCAGCTCGACAGACACCCTGGCTTCACCCCTCCACTTT
CASSTDTLASPLHF
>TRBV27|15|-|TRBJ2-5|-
TGTGCCAGCAGTTTAGCCCAGGGGCCGGGAGAGACCCAGTACTTC
CASSLAQGPGETQYF
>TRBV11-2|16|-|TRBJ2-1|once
TGTGCCAGCAGCTTAGTCGATGTATACAGAAGAAATGAGCAGTTCTTC
CASSLVDVYRRNEQFF
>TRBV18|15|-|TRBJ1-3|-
TGTGCCAGCTCACCATGGGCGGCCCCGGGAAACACCATATATTTT
CASSPWAAPGNTIYF
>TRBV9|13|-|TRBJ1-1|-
TGTGCCAGCAGCAAAAATGTGAACACTGAAGCTTTCTTT
CASSKNVNTEAFF
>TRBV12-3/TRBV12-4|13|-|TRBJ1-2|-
TGTGCCAGCCTAGGTGGGGGGATAGATGGCTACACCTTC
CASLGGGIDGYTF
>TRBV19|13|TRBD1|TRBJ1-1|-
TGTGCCAGTAGTGGGACAGGGGGAACTGAAGCTTTCTTT
CASSGTGGTEAFF
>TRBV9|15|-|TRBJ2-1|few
TGTGCCAGCAGCGCCCTACTCGGCTCCTACAATGAGCAGTTCTTC
CASSALLGSYNEQFF
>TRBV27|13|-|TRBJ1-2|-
TGTGCCAGTCGAGACACAGCTGCCTATGGCTACACCTTC
CASRDTAAYGYTF
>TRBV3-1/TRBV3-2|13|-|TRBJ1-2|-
TGTGCCAGCAGCTCCAGTTTTGACTATGGCTACACCTTC
CASSSSFDYGYTF
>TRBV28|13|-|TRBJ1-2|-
TGTGCCAGCAGTCCTCAGTACAGGGATGGCTACACCTTC
CASSPQYRDGYTF
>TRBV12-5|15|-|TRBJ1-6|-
TGTGCTAGTGGTGAAAGTGAAGCTTATAATTCACCCCTCCACTTT
CASGESEAYNSPLHF
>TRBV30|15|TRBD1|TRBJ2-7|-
TGTGCCTGGAGTGTAAAGGACAGGGACTCCTACGAGCAGTACTTC
CAWSVKDRDSYEQYF
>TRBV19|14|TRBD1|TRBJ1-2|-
TGTGCCAGTAGTATTACATCCGGGACAGACTACTACACCTTC
CASSITSGTDYYTF
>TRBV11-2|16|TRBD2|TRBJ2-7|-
TGTGCCAGCAGCTCACCCCAGACTAGCGGGAGCTACGAGCAGTACTTC
CASSSPQTSGSYEQYF
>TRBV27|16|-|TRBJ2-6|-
TGTGCCAGCAGTTTATCCCCCAGTCTTGGGGCCAACGTCCTGACTTTC
CASSLSPSLGANVLTF
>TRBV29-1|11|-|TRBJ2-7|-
TGCAGCGTTGAAGGTTCCTACGAGCAGTACTTC
CSVEGSYEQYF
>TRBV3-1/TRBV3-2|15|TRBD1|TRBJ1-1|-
TGTGCCAGCACTAAAGGGAACAGGGGGCTCACTGAAGCTTTCTTT
CASTKGNRGLTEAFF
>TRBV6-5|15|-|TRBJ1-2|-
TGTGCCAGCAGTTACTCAGAGACCCTAGCCTATGGCTACACCTTC
CASSYSETLAYGYTF
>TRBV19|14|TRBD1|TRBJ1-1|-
TGTGCCAGTAGTATCGGCAGGGGGACCCTTGAAGCTTTCTTT
CASSIGRGTLEAFF
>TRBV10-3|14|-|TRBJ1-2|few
TGTGCCATCAGCCCGGACAGTTCTAACTATGGCTACACCTTC
CAISPDSSNYGYTF
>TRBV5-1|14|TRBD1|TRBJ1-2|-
TGCGCCAGCAGCTGGGGGACAGGGACCTATGGCTACACCTTC
CASSWGTGTYGYTF
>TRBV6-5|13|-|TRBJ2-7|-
TGTGCCAGCGGGGGCCGGGAAAGCTACGAGCAGTACTTC
CASGGRESYEQYF
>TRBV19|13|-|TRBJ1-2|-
TGTGCCAGTACCGTGGGTCCTAACTATGGCTACACCTTC
CASTVGPNYGYTF
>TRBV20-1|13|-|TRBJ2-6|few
TGCAGTGCTAGTGGGAAAGGGGCCAACGTCCTGACTTTC
CSASGKGANVLTF